Listed below are T cell receptor beta chains from one sample, sequenced in a study of shared clonotypes between healthy human individuals. Sequencing used immunoSEQ multiplex PCR; TCRdb keeps in-frame clones, though not all of them. Of about 710,000 clones in the sample, 60% to 75% are singletons; the top ten hold 1.5% to 2%. Sample: memory CD4+ T cells sorted from blood. These receptors originate from a woman in her twenties or thirties in good health. The CDR3 runs from the conserved cysteine through the conserved F or W. D genes are given only for firm matches. Rows give clone size only sometimes, using once, few, many, or a class for an expanded clone.

v_call: TRBV5-1; j_call: TRBJ2-3; clone_size: once; d_call: TRBD2; cdr3_aa: CASSLLGTSGNPDTQYF; cdr3_nt: TGCGCCAGCAGCCTCCTTGGGACTAGCGGAAACCCAGATACGCAGTATTTT
v_call: TRBV5-1; j_call: TRBJ2-5; clone_size: many; d_call: NA; cdr3_aa: CASSLDREPYQETQYF; cdr3_nt: TGCGCCAGCAGCTTGGACAGGGAACCGTACCAAGAGACCCAGTACTTC
v_call: TRBV10-3; j_call: TRBJ2-3; clone_size: NA; d_call: NA; cdr3_aa: CAISESTDTQYF; cdr3_nt: TGTGCCATCAGTGAGTCTACAGATACGCAGTATTTT
v_call: TRBV30; j_call: TRBJ2-1; clone_size: few; d_call: NA; cdr3_aa: CAWSVHVGGEQFF; cdr3_nt: TGTGCCTGGAGTGTACACGTGGGCGGGGAGCAGTTCTTC
v_call: TRBV5-4; j_call: TRBJ2-2; clone_size: NA; d_call: NA; cdr3_aa: CASSPGGARSGELFF; cdr3_nt: TGTGCCAGCAGCCCCGGGGGCGCGCGATCCGGGGAGCTGTTTTTT
v_call: TRBV27; j_call: TRBJ1-2; clone_size: NA; d_call: NA; cdr3_aa: CASSFRSFYGYTF; cdr3_nt: TGTGCCAGCAGTTTTAGGAGCTTCTATGGCTACACCTTC
v_call: TRBV5-1; j_call: TRBJ2-1; clone_size: NA; d_call: TRBD2; cdr3_aa: CASSLGGTSGSWDEQFF; cdr3_nt: TGCGCCAGCAGCTTGGGCGGGACTAGCGGGAGTTGGGATGAGCAGTTCTTC
v_call: TRBV29-1; j_call: TRBJ2-1; clone_size: few; d_call: TRBD2; cdr3_aa: CSVGRLAGAEQFF; cdr3_nt: TGCAGCGTTGGCAGGCTAGCGGGAGCGGAGCAGTTCTTC
v_call: TRBV7-2; j_call: TRBJ2-1; clone_size: NA; d_call: TRBD2; cdr3_aa: CASRRQTSGIGNEQFF; cdr3_nt: TGTGCCAGCAGAAGACAAACTAGCGGGATCGGCAATGAGCAGTTCTTC
v_call: TRBV7-6; j_call: TRBJ2-1; clone_size: NA; d_call: NA; cdr3_aa: CASSLEAVVAGEQFF; cdr3_nt: TGTGCCAGCAGCTTAGAGGCAGTGGTGGCGGGCGAGCAGTTCTTC